The 5 T cell receptor beta chains in this list originate from one sample, sequenced in a study of T cell responses to AZD1222 COVID-19 vaccine (dated by TCRdb to the early 2020s). What this sample's time point label stands for: baseline before first vaccination. Library preparation was by the immunoSEQ multiplex PCR assay. The source is immuneACCESS, and TCRdb retained only in-frame sequences with V and J called. Part of the clones is not carried over; for the studies checked, unresolved V genes explain less than half of this, and the remainder is unexplained. For this sample the table gives around 120,000 clones, of which approximately 86% were detected only once. The top ten hold about 6% of the sample. Sequenced here: peripheral blood, sampled on day 0 of AZD1222 vaccination. The receptor source for this set is an adult in good health.

The CDR3 loop is CASSLGGEVRGNTIYF. The CDR3 region has the DNA TGTGCCAGCAGTTTAGGGGGGGAGGTGCGTGGAAACACCATATATTTT. The rearrangement uses TRBV28 and TRBJ1-3; maybe TRBD1 (5 bases). CDR3 length: 16 residues. Germline CDR1 reads MDHEN; CDR2 reads SYDVKM. V lost 2 bases to trimming and J lost 3 bases, with 14 bases between them.

A few counts support this clone. The chain employs TRBV4-2 and TRBJ2-2; TRBD1 might be the D (5 bases). This CDR3 has 17 amino acids. Germline V gene data show CDR1 as LGHNA and CDR2 as YNFKEQ. Trimming shortened V by 1 base and J by 0 bases, and 12 bases separated the two germline ends. In DNA form, the CDR3 reads TGTGCCAGCAGCCAAGGCCTGACAGAGACGAACACCGGGGAGCTGTTTTTT. Its protein is CASSQGLTETNTGELFF.

The chain combines TRBV30 with TRBJ2-4; 7 bases match TRBD1. CDR1 is GTSNPN, CDR2 SVGIG, per germline (reference sequence). V lost 5 bases and J lost 4; bases outside the gene matches: 2. CDR3 length equals 12 residues. CDR3 sequence (DNA): TGTGCCTGGGGGACAGCGAAAAACATTCAGTACTTC. It yields the protein CAWGTAKNIQYF.

This clone has only one observation. The genes are TRBV11-3 and TRBJ1-4; no clear D gene. There are 19 residues in the CDR3. V lost 2 bases to trimming and J lost 8 bases, with 27 bases between them. Germline V gene data show CDR1 as SGHNT and CDR2 as YENEEA. The CDR3 sequence is CASSLSGWAKPQRGEKLFF. The CDR3 region has the DNA TGTGCCAGCAGCTTAAGCGGCTGGGCCAAGCCGCAAAGAGGGGAAAAACTGTTTTTT. Together with reference TRBV11-3 and TRBJ1-4, the CDR3 gives the full variable domain: EAGVVQSPRYKIIEKKQPVAFWCNPISGHNTLYWYLQNLGQGPELLIRYENEEAVDDSQLPKDRFSAERLKGVDSTLKIQPAELGDSAVYLCASSLSGWAKPQRGEKLFFGSGTQLSVL.

The V gene is TRBV28, the J gene TRBJ1-5; 8 positions match TRBD1. V dropped 3 bases and J dropped 0; count of bases not matched to a gene: 10. The CDR3 is 18 residues long. The V gene's germline CDR1 is MDHEN and CDR2 SYDVKM. CDR3 in amino acids: CASSFGQAGGYSNQPQHF. The CDR3 DNA reads TGTGCCAGCAGTTTCGGACAGGCAGGGGGCTATAGCAATCAGCCCCAGCATTTT.